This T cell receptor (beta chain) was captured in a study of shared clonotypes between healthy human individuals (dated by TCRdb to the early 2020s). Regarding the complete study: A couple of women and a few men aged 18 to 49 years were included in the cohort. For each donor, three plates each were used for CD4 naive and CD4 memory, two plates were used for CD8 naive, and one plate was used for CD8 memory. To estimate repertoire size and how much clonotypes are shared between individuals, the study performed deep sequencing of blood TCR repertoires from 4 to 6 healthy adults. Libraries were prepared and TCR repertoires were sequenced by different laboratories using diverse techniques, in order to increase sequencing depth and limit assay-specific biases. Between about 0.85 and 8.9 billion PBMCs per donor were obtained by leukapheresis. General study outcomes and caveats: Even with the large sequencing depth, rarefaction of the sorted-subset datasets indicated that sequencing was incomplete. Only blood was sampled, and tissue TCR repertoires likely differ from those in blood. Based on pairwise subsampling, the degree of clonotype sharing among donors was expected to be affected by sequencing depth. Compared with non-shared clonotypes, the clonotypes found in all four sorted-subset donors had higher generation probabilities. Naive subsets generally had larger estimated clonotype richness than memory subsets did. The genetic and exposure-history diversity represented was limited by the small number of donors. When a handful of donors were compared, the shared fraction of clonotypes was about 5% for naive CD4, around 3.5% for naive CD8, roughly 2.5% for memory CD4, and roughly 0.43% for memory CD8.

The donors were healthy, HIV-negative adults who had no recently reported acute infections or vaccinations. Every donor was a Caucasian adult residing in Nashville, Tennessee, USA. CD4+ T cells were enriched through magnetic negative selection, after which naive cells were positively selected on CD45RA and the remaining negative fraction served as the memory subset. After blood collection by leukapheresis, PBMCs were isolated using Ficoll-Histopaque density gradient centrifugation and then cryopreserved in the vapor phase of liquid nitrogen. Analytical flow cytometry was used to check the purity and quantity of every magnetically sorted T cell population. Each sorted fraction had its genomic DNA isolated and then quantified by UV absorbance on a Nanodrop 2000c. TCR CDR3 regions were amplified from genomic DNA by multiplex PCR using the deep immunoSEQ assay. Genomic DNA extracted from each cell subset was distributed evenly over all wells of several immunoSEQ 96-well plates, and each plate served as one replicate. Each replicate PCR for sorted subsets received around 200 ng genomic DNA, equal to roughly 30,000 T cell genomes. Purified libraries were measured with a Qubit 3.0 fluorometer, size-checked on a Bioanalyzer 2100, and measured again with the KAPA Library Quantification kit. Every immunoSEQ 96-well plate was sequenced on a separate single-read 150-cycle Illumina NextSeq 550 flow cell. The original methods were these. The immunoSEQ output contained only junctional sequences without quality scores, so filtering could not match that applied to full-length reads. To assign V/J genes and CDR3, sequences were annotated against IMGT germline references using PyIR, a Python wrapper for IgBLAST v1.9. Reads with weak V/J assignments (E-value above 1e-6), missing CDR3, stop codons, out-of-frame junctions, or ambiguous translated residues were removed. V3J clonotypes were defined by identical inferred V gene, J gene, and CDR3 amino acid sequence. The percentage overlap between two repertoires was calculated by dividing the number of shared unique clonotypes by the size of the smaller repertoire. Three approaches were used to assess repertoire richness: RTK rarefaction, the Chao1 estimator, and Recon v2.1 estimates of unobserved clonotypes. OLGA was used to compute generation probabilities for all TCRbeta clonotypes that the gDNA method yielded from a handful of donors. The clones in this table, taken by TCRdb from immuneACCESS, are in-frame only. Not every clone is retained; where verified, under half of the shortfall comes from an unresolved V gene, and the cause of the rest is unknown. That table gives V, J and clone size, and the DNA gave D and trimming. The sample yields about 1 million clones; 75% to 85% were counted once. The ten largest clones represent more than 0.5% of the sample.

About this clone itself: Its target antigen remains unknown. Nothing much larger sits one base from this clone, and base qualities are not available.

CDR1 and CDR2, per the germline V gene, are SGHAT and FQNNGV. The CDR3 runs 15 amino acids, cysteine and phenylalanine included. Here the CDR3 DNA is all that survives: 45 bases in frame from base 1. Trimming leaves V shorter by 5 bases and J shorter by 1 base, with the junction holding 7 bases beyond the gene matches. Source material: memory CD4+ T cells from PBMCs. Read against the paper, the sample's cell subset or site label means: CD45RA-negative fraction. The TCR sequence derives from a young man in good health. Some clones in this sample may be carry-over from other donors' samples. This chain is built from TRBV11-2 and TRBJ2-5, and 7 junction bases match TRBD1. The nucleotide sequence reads TGTGCCAGCAGCCCTGGGACAGCCACCCAAGAGACCCAGTACTTC. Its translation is CASSPGTATQETQYF.